The 23 T cell receptor beta chains given below trace back to one sample, sequenced in a study of monozygotic twins with inflammatory bowel disease. Each CDR3 protein gets one entry in TCRdb, which reprocessed the 5' RACE reads and gives no DNA. The specimen's table records more than 350,000 distinct CDR3 sequences. The specimen sequenced was blood. The source is a human donor with ulcerative colitis or Crohn's disease, or a healthy co-twin of an affected twin (not recorded which).

This chain's CDR3 is CSVGRGLKLEGGYTF. The chain employs TRBV29-1 and TRBJ1-2. Germline CDR1 SQVTM, CDR2 ANQGSEA. The CDR3 sequence is 15 residues long.

This chain uses TRBV29-1 with TRBJ2-3. Per germline, CDR1 SQVTM and CDR2 ANQGSEA. This CDR3 spans 14 amino acids. CDR3 loop: CSVCQTASTDTQYF.

The chain combines TRBV5-1 with TRBJ2-5; TCRdb proposes TRBD2, but this gene call is untestable without DNA. The V gene's germline CDR1 is SGHRS and CDR2 YFSETQ. CDR3 length: 16 residues. Here the CDR3 reads CASSLPSGGAEETQYF.

The CDR3 loop is CASCGQGRTNEKLFF. The V call is TRBV2, the J call TRBJ1-4; TCRdb proposes TRBD1, but this gene call is untestable without DNA. Per the germline V gene, CDR1 is SNHLY and CDR2 is FYNNEI. This CDR3 spans 15 amino acids.

The chain employs TRBV5-1 and TRBJ1-2; the TCRdb call, TRBD1, lacks DNA for checking. Germline loops: CDR1 SGHRS, CDR2 YFSETQ. This CDR3 has 13 amino acids. This CDR3 is CASSLRAGYGYTF. The whole variable domain, remainder taken from reference TRBV5-1 and TRBJ1-2, is KAGVTQTPRYLIKTRGQQVTLSCSPISGHRSVSWYQQTPGQGLQFLFEYFSETQRNKGNFPGRFSGRQFSNSRSEMNVSTLELGDSALYLCASSLRAGYGYTFGSGTRLTVV.

V usage is TRBV5-1 and J usage is TRBJ2-7. There are 13 residues in the CDR3. The germline V gene has CDR1 SGHRS and CDR2 YFSETQ. CDR3 sequence reads: CASSFEMTYERYF.

The V and J genes are TRBV6-5 and TRBJ2-7; there is no DNA to check the TCRdb D call of TRBD2. The CDR3 is 13 amino acids. Germline V gives CDR1 MNHEY, CDR2 SVGAGI. CDR3: CASSYRPSSEQYF.

The V call is TRBV24-1, the J call TRBJ2-1; TCRdb selects TRBD2, and the lack of DNA leaves this call unchecked. This CDR3 contains 13 residues. The germline V gene encodes CDR1 KGHDR and CDR2 SFDVKD. The chain's CDR3 is CATSLHPSNEQFF.

This chain joins TRBV10-3 and TRBJ2-1; the TCRdb call, TRBD1, lacks DNA for checking. CDR1 ENHRY and CDR2 SYGVKD come from the germline V gene. The CDR3 contains 14 residues. CDR3 protein: CAISDGTAYNEQFF.

V and J are TRBV5-1 and TRBJ2-7; the D call from TCRdb, TRBD1, cannot be confirmed without DNA. CDR3 length equals 14 residues. CDR1 and CDR2 from the germline V gene are SGHRS and YFSETQ. CDR3 amino acids: CASSGTGGADEQYF.

This chain links TRBV25-1 with TRBJ1-5. Per germline, CDR1 MGHDK and CDR2 SYGVNS. The CDR3 runs 13 residues. Here the CDR3 reads CASSDGFNQPQHF.

The chain is built from TRBV20-1 and TRBJ1-1. CDR3 length equals 13 residues. Germline values: CDR1 DFQATT, CDR2 SNEGSKA (reference sequence). The CDR3 here is CSARGVMNTEAFF.

V usage is TRBV29-1 and J usage is TRBJ2-1; absent DNA, TCRdb's TRBD1 call cannot be checked. The V gene's germline CDR1 is SQVTM and CDR2 ANQGSEA. This CDR3 has 13 amino acids. The CDR3 region is CSVGTGWRNEQFF.

The V and J genes are TRBV9 and TRBJ2-3; the D call of TRBD1 rests on TCRdb alone, since no DNA is present to check it. The CDR3 contains 14 residues. Germline V gene lookup returns CDR1 SGDLS and CDR2 YYNGEE. CDR3 sequence: CASSVRAASDTQYF.

The V gene is TRBV5-1, the J gene TRBJ2-7; TCRdb's D call of TRBD2 is untestable without DNA. This CDR3 has 14 residues. Germline lookup yields CDR1 SGHRS and CDR2 YFSETQ. The CDR3 sequence: CASSAGLASYEQNF.

The chain has TRBV30 and TRBJ2-3; as DNA is missing, the TRBD2 call by TCRdb cannot be tested. CDR1 GTSNPN and CDR2 SVGIG come from the germline V gene (reference sequence). There are 13 residues in the CDR3. The CDR3 spells CAWTSGLTDTQYF.

This sequence joins TRBV10-3 and TRBJ2-2; there is no DNA to check the TCRdb D call of TRBD2. This CDR3 has 16 amino acids. Germline V gene sequence: CDR1 ENHRY, CDR2 SYGVKD. CDR3 residues: CAISSGRTAGTGELFF.

This chain joins TRBV20-1 and TRBJ2-7; the D call of TRBD2 rests on TCRdb alone, since no DNA is present to check it. Per germline, CDR1 DFQATT and CDR2 SNEGSKA (reference sequence). The CDR3 totals 13 residues. The CDR3 here is CSATGTSAYEQYF.

The rearrangement joins TRBV11-2 to TRBJ1-2; the TRBD1 assignment by TCRdb is unverifiable without DNA. Germline V gene data show CDR1 as SGHAT and CDR2 as FQNNGV. The CDR3 sequence is 20 residues long. The CDR3 is CASVKGADGQGYEYNYGYTF.

The rearrangement links TRBV28 to TRBJ2-2; the TCRdb call, TRBD2, lacks DNA for checking. This CDR3 comprises 13 residues. Germline assignment: CDR1 MDHEN and CDR2 SYDVKM. CDR3 loop: CASNTPSVGELFF. Looking up the rest from reference TRBV28 and TRBJ2-2 gives the full variable domain: DVKVTQSSRYLVKRTGEKVFLECVQDMDHENMFWYRQDPGLGLRLIYFSYDVKMKEKGDIPEGYSVSREKKERFSLILESASTNQTSMYLCASNTPSVGELFFGEGSRLTVL.

The rearrangement links TRBV4-2 to TRBJ1-5. Germline CDR1 reads LGHNA; CDR2 reads YNFKEQ. The CDR3 extends over 17 amino acids. CDR3 protein: CASSQQGRGGSNQPQHF.

The chain is built from TRBV9 and TRBJ2-1. Germline V CDR1 and CDR2: SGDLS, YYNGEE. This CDR3 comprises 17 residues. CDR3: CASSVALSGSTYNEQFF.

The rearrangement joins TRBV6-6 to TRBJ1-5; TCRdb proposes TRBD1, but this gene call is untestable without DNA. CDR1 MNHNY and CDR2 SVGAGI come from the germline V gene (reference sequence). There are 13 residues in the CDR3. CDR3 sequence reads: CASGNRGSQPQHF.